This T cell receptor beta chain came from a study of graft-versus-host responses after intestinal transplantation. Assay used: immunoSEQ multiplex PCR; TCRdb lists only in-frame clones, some missing. Seen here are some 150,000 clones, approximately 91% observed once, and the top ten hold 0.19%. V gave up 6 bases and J gave up 7 bases, with 21 bases separating them. This CDR3 is 15 amino acids long. Germline-derived CDR1 and CDR2 are MNHEY and SVGAGI. Study findings and constraints: Early after transplant, HvG clones declined as circulating GvH clones peaked. Investigators detected GvH clones in recipient marrow, with some emerging earlier in ileum or blood.

To note about this clone: Its antigen is not identified.

This chain connects TRBV6-5 to TRBJ1-1, with TRBD1 as a possible D gene (6 bases). The starting material was unstimulated CD4+ T cells sorted from spleen or lymph node cells, obtained before intestinal transplant. The clonotype originates from a human donor who received an intestinal transplant. CDR3 coding DNA: TGTGCCAGCAGGAATCAATTAGGCGGGGGCGTTGAAGCTTTCTTT. This encodes CASRNQLGGGVEAFF.